These T cell receptor beta chains were read from a single sample in a study of CD8 T cells in ankylosing spondylitis. TCRdb processed the 5' RACE reads anew with MiXCR; each CDR3 protein has one entry. The data hold 200,000 to 250,000 distinct CDR3 sequences, with 8% to 9% observed a single time. The sample was blood, either unsorted or a sorted T cell fraction (not recorded which). These TCRs come from a female donor with ankylosing spondylitis or in good health (not recorded which). The CDR3 runs from the conserved cysteine through the conserved F or W. A D gene is named only where the DNA matches it firmly. The listing skips clone size in some rows; elsewhere it reads once, few, many or a size class.

size: many; V: TRBV20-1; D: TRBD2; J: TRBJ2-5; DNA: TGCAGTGCTAGAGCGACTAGCGGGATGGAGACCCAGTACTTC; CDR3: CSARATSGMETQYF
size: few; V: TRBV7-9; D: TRBD1; J: TRBJ1-2; DNA: TGTGCCAGCAGCTTCAGACAGGGCAAGGTGAAGAACTATGGCTACACCTTC; CDR3: CASSFRQGKVKNYGYTF
size: few; V: TRBV6-1; D: NA; J: TRBJ2-7; DNA: TGTGCCAGCAGCACGGGACTCGTGGGAGTTGAGCAGTACTTC; CDR3: CASSTGLVGVEQYF
size: many; V: TRBV6-2/TRBV6-3; D: NA; J: TRBJ1-5; DNA: TGTGCCAGCAGCGAGGTAGGCTATCAGCCCCAGCATTTT; CDR3: CASSEVGYQPQHF
size: few; V: TRBV6-5; D: NA; J: TRBJ1-5; DNA: TGTGCCAGCAGTTACCCAGGACGGTCCAGCAATCAGCCCCAGCATTTT; CDR3: CASSYPGRSSNQPQHF
size: many; V: TRBV29-1; D: NA; J: TRBJ2-5; DNA: TGCAGCGCCTTAGGGGGGCAAGAGACCCAGTACTTC; CDR3: CSALGGQETQYF
size: once; V: TRBV3-1; D: TRBD2; J: TRBJ2-1; DNA: TGTGCCAGCAGCCCAGCTAGCGGGGGTTACAATGAGCTGTTCTTC; CDR3: CASSPASGGYNELFF
size: many; V: TRBV3-1; D: TRBD1; J: TRBJ1-5; DNA: TGTGCCAGCAGCCAAGCCGACAGGGGAGGCAATCAGCCCCAGCATTTT; CDR3: CASSQADRGGNQPQHF
size: many; V: TRBV20-1; D: TRBD2; J: TRBJ2-1; DNA: TGCAGTGCTAGCCCCCCGGGAGGGCTGAATGAGCAGTTCTTC; CDR3: CSASPPGGLNEQFF
size: NA; V: TRBV4-2; D: TRBD2; J: TRBJ2-1; DNA: TGTGCCAGCAGCCCTTTAACAATTGAAGAAGAAATCGGACTAGCGGGCTACAATGAGCAGTTCTTC; CDR3: CASSPLTIEEEIGLAGYNEQFF